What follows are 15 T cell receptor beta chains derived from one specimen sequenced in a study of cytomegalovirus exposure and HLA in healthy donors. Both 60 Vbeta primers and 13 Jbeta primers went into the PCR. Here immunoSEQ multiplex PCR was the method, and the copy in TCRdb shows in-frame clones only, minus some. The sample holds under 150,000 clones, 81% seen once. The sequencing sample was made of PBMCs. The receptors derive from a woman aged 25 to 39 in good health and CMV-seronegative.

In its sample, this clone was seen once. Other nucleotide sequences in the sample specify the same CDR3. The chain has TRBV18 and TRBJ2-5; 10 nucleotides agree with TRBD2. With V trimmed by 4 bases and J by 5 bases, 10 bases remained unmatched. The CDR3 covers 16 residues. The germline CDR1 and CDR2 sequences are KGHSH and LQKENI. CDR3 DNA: TGTGCCAGCTCACAACCGGGACTAGCGACGAGGGAGACCCAGTACTTC. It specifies CASSQPGLATRETQYF.

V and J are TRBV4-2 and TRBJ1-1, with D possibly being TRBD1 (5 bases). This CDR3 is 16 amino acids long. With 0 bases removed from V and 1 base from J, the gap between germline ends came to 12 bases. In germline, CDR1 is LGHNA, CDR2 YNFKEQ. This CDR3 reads CASSQEARAENTEAFF. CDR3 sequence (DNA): TGTGCCAGCAGCCAAGAGGCCAGGGCGGAGAACACTGAAGCTTTCTTT.

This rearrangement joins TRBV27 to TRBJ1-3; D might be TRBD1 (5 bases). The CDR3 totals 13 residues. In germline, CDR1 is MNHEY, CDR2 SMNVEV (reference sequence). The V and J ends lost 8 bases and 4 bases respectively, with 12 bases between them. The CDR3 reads CASSGSLGNTIYF. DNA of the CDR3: TGTGCCAGCTCAGGGTCCCTCGGAAACACCATATATTTT.

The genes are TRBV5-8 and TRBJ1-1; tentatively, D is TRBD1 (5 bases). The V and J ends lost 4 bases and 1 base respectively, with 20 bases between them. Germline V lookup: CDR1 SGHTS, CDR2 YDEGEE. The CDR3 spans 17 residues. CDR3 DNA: TGTGCCAGCAGCCCCGACAGATTTGGGGTAGAGAACACTGAAGCTTTCTTT. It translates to CASSPDRFGVENTEAFF.

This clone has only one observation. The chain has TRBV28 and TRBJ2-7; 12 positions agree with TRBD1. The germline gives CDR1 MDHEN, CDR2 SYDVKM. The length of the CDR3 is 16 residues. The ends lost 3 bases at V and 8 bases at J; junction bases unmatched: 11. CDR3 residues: CASSLSVGTGGSKQYF. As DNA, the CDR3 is TGTGCCAGCAGTTTGAGCGTCGGGACAGGGGGCTCCAAGCAGTACTTC.

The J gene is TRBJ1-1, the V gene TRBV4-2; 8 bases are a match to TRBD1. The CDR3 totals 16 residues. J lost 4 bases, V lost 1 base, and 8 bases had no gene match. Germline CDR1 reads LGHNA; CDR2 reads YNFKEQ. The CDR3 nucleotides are TGTGCCAGCAGCCAAGGACAGGGGCGGGTAAGCACTGAAGCTTTCTTT. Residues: CASSQGQGRVSTEAFF.

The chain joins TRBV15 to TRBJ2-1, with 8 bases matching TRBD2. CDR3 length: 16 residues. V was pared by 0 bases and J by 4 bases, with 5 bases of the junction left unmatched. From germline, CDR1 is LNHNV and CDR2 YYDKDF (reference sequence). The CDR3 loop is CATSREKVAGYNEQFF. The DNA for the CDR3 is TGTGCCACCAGCAGAGAGAAGGTAGCGGGATACAATGAGCAGTTCTTC.

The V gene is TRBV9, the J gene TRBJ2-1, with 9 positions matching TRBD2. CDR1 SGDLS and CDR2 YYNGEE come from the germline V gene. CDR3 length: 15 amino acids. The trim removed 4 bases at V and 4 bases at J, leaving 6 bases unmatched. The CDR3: CASSFGLATYNEQFF. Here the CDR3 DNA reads TGTGCCAGCAGCTTCGGACTAGCGACTTACAATGAGCAGTTCTTC.

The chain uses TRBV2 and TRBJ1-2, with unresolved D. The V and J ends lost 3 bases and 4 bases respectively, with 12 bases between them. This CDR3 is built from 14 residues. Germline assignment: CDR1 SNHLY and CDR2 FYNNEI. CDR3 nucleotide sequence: TGTGCCAGCAGTGAGGCCAGGATCGGCTATGGCTACACCTTC. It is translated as CASSEARIGYGYTF.

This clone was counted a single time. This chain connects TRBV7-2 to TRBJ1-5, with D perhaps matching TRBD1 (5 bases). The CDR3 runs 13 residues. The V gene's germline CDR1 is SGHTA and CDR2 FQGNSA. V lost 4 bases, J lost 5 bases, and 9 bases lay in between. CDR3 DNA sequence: TGTGCCAGCAGCTCCGGAGGGGATCAGCCCCAGCATTTT. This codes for CASSSGGDQPQHF.

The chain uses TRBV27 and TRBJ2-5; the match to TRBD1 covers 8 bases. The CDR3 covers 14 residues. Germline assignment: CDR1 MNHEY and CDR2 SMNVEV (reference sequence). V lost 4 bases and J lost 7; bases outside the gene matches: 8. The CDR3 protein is CASSSSTGVGTQYF. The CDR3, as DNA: TGTGCCAGCAGTTCCTCGACAGGGGTCGGGACCCAGTACTTC.

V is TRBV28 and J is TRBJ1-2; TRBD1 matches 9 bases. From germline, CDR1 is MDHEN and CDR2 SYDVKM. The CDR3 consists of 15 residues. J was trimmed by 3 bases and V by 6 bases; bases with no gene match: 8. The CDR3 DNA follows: TGTGCCAGCAGCGGGGCCGGGACAGGGTACTATGGCTACACCTTC. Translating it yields CASSGAGTGYYGYTF.

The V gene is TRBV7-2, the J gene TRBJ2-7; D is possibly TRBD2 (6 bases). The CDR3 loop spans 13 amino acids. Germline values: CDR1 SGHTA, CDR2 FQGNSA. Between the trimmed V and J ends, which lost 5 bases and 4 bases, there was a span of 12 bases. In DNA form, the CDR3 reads TGTGCCAGCAGCGAGGGGCGGGAATACGAGCAGTACTTC. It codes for CASSEGREYEQYF. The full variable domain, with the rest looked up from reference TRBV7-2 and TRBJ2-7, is GAGVSQSPSNKVTEKGKDVELRCDPISGHTALYWYRQSLGQGLEFLIYFQGNSAPDKSGLPSDRFSAERTGGSVSTLTIQRTQQEDSAVYLCASSEGREYEQYFGPGTRLTVT.

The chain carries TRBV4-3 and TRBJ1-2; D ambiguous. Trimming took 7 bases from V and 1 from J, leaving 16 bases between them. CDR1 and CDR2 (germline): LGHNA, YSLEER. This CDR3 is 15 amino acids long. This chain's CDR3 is CASTPGSAGNYGYTF. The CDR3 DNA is TGCGCCAGCACCCCGGGGTCAGCGGGTAACTATGGCTACACCTTC.

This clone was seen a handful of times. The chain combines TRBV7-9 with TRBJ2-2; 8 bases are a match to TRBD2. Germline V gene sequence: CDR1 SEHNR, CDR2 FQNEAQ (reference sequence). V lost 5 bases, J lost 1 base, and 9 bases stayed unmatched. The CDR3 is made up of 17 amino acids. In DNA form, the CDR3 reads TGTGCCAGCAGCACGGGGGGGAACAGACTGAACACCGGGGAGCTGTTTTTT. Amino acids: CASSTGGNRLNTGELFF.